This T cell receptor (beta chain) was identified in a study of control samples from healthy donors and cancer patients. Libraries were prepared by immunoSEQ multiplex PCR; TCRdb keeps only in-frame clonotypes and omits some of them. The repertoire holds some 140,000 clones, with more than 90% as singletons. V lost 2 bases and J 9 bases, leaving 13 bases between the germline ends. Germline loops: CDR1 GTSNPN, CDR2 SVGIG (reference sequence). The CDR3 sequence is 13 residues long. This chain uses TRBV30 with TRBJ2-2; D is unclear. The sequencing input was blood. This clonotype was obtained from a young man in good health. This chain's CDR3 is CAWSMSFVRELFF. DNA of the CDR3: TGTGCCTGGAGTATGTCTTTTGTGCGGGAGCTGTTTTTT.